The 18 T cell receptor beta chains presented below share a single source sample, sequenced in a study of Ad26.COV2.S vaccination and SARS-CoV-2 variants. Treatment denoted: approximately 18 received Ad26.COV2.S at low or high dose, single or two shots; 5 received placebo; per-sample allocation not given. Collection of samples fell on day 63 after the first vaccine or placebo injection. Method: immunoSEQ multiplex PCR; TCRdb's copy keeps in-frame clones and lacks some. The sample has 410,000 or so clones, about 92% seen once; the top ten hold under 2%. This specimen was peripheral blood, taken in a trial of Ad26.COV2.S vaccine versus placebo. These receptors were taken from a person aged 18-65 years who received the Ad26.COV2.S COVID-19 vaccine or a placebo.

This rearrangement joins TRBV23-1 to TRBJ2-7; D is possibly TRBD2 (5 bases). TRBV23-1 is an ORF; its function is uncertain. The V end lost 0 bases, the J end lost 1 base, and 22 bases lay between the germline ends. CDR3 length: 19 amino acids. CDR3 sequence: CASSQSRCKGFGLSYEQYF. CDR3 nucleotide sequence: TGCGCCAGCAGTCAATCCCGGTGTAAAGGGTTCGGACTTTCCTACGAGCAGTACTTC.

The rearrangement uses TRBV2 and TRBJ2-1; 7 bases are shared with TRBD1. After removal of 10 bases from V and 9 bases from J, the junction contained 12 bases not matched to a gene. This CDR3 comprises 13 residues. Germline V gives CDR1 SNHLY, CDR2 FYNNEI. The chain's CDR3 is CATHRGSPGEQFF. The DNA for the CDR3 is TGTGCCACCCACAGGGGAAGCCCCGGTGAGCAGTTCTTC.

The V and J genes are TRBV6-5 and TRBJ1-5; 7 bases align to TRBD1. Germline CDR1 and CDR2: MNHEY and SVGAGI. J lost 6 bases, V lost 2 bases, and 7 bases had no gene match. The CDR3 contains 15 residues. Here the CDR3 reads CASSYGGGAGQPQHF. In nucleotides, the CDR3 is TGTGCCAGCAGTTACGGAGGGGGCGCGGGTCAGCCCCAGCATTTT.

The chain joins TRBV7-9 to TRBJ1-1, with a weak D call TRBD1 (5 bases). CDR3 size: 13 residues. V lost 0 bases and J lost 5, with 7 bases in between. Germline V gives CDR1 SEHNR, CDR2 FQNEAQ (reference sequence). The CDR3 DNA is TGTGCCAGCAGCTTAGCGAGGGGTACTGAAGCTTTCTTT. Translating gives CASSLARGTEAFF.

The rearrangement uses TRBV6-5 and TRBJ1-2; possibly TRBD1 for D (5 bases). Trimming took off 4 bases at V and 7 bases at J, with 19 bases between the two ends. The V gene's germline CDR1 is MNHEY and CDR2 SVGAGI. This CDR3 region has 15 residues. In nucleotides, the CDR3 is TGTGCCAGCAGTTCGGAGCGGGGCCCAAGATCTGGCTACACCTTC. Its translation: CASSSERGPRSGYTF.

This clone occurred once. V and J are TRBV19 and TRBJ2-1, with 11 bases matching TRBD2. Germline CDR1 reads LNHDA; CDR2 reads SQIVND (reference sequence). This CDR3 is built from 17 residues. Trimming cost V 1 base and J 6 bases; bases outside gene matches: 8. The CDR3 region is CASSIASLAGVANEQFF. Here the CDR3 DNA reads TGTGCCAGTAGTATAGCTTCACTAGCGGGGGTCGCCAATGAGCAGTTCTTC.

The genes are TRBV18 and TRBJ2-2; 10 nucleotides align to TRBD1. CDR1 and CDR2 from the germline V gene are KGHSH and LQKENI. The V and J ends lost 3 bases and 6 bases, in that order; junction bases with no gene match: 7. This CDR3 contains 16 residues. The CDR3 loop reads CASSPTGTGASGELFF. CDR3 bases: TGTGCCAGCTCACCGACCGGGACAGGGGCGTCCGGGGAGCTGTTTTTT.

The chain carries TRBV7-9 and TRBJ1-2, with D maybe TRBD1 (5 bases). This CDR3 has 13 amino acids. Trimming stripped 1 base from V and 7 bases from J, with 10 bases between. Per the germline V gene, CDR1 is SEHNR and CDR2 is FQNEAQ (reference sequence). CDR3 sequence: CASSLGGDGGYTF. The CDR3 region has the DNA TGTGCCAGCAGCTTAGGGGGGGATGGTGGCTACACCTTC.

The chain carries TRBV5-1 and TRBJ1-2, with 8 bases fitting TRBD1. The germline V gene encodes CDR1 SGHRS and CDR2 YFSETQ. The length of the CDR3 is 13 residues. V shed 1 base, J shed 12 bases, and the junction held 8 bases outside the gene matches. As DNA, the CDR3 is TGCGCCAGCAGCTTGACGTGGACAGGGATGAACACCTTC. Protein: CASSLTWTGMNTF.

CDR3 amino acids: CASVSQGGKGEQYF. The CDR3 DNA reads TGTGCCAGCGTATCACAGGGAGGCAAAGGCGAGCAGTACTTC. The rearrangement links TRBV28 to TRBJ2-7, with D possibly being TRBD1 or TRBD2 (6 bases each). The V end was cut by 8 bases, the J end by 6 bases, with 20 bases between. In germline, CDR1 is MDHEN, CDR2 SYDVKM. The length of the CDR3 is 14 residues.

This clone has just a few counts. This chain links TRBV11-2 with TRBJ2-1; 8 bases agree with TRBD1. The trim removed 5 bases at V and 3 bases at J, leaving 6 bases unmatched. This CDR3 region has 15 residues. Germline loops: CDR1 SGHAT, CDR2 FQNNGV. The CDR3 protein is CASSRRTGLYNEQFF. As DNA, the CDR3 is TGTGCCAGCAGCCGAAGGACAGGGCTCTACAATGAGCAGTTCTTC. Full variable domain (outside the CDR3, taken from reference TRBV11-2 and TRBJ2-1): EAGVAQSPRYKIIEKRQSVAFWCNPISGHATLYWYQQILGQGPKLLIQFQNNGVVDDSQLPKDRFSAERLKGVDSTLKIQPAKLEDSAVYLCASSRRTGLYNEQFFGPGTRLTVL.

The chain uses TRBV3-1 (or the pseudogene TRBV3-2) and TRBJ1-6; no clear D gene. This CDR3 comprises 15 residues. V was clipped by 1 base and J by 10 bases, with 14 bases between them. Germline CDR1 and CDR2: LGHDT and YNNKEL (reference sequence). The CDR3 region is CASSQVGGETSPLHF. For the CDR3, the DNA is TGTGCCAGCAGCCAAGTTGGAGGAGAAACCTCACCCCTCCACTTT.

The genes are TRBV5-6 and TRBJ1-2; possible D gene TRBD1, 6 bases. Germline V gene data show CDR1 as SGHDT and CDR2 as YYEEEE. The CDR3 sequence is 14 residues long. The V end lost 7 bases, the J end lost 4 bases, and 17 bases lay between the germline ends. The DNA for the CDR3 is TGTGCCAGCCTAATTCGGGGGGCCGGCTATGGCTACACCTTC. This encodes CASLIRGAGYGYTF.

The chain joins TRBV4-3 to TRBJ2-7, with D unresolved. Germline assignment: CDR1 LGHNA and CDR2 YSLEER. The germline V and J ends were trimmed by 0 bases and 2 bases, with 11 bases remaining between them. The CDR3 covers 15 residues. This chain's CDR3 is CASSQEGSVAYEQYF. The CDR3 DNA reads as TGCGCCAGCAGCCAAGAGGGGTCAGTGGCCTACGAGCAGTACTTC.

This chain connects TRBV19 to TRBJ2-1, with D possibly being TRBD1 (5 bases). V shed 6 bases and J shed 5 bases, with 17 bases lying between them. Germline CDR1 and CDR2: LNHDA and SQIVND (reference sequence). The CDR3 spans 15 residues. DNA for the CDR3: TGTGCCAGTAGAAGACAGCGAACCCCCCACAATGAGCAGTTCTTC. It encodes CASRRQRTPHNEQFF.

The CDR3 loop reads CASSPEGSSPLHF. The CDR3 DNA reads as TGTGCCAGCTCACCAGAAGGGAGCTCACCCCTCCACTTT. The J gene is TRBJ1-6, the V gene TRBV18; no definite D call. The CDR3 has 13 residues. Germline-derived CDR1 and CDR2 are KGHSH and LQKENI. V was cut by 2 bases and J by 10 bases, with 9 bases left in between.

The rearrangement uses TRBV19 and TRBJ1-1; D is uncertain. Per the germline V gene, CDR1 is LNHDA and CDR2 is SQIVND (reference sequence). Trimming left V 3 bases short and J 2 bases short, with 7 bases between. The CDR3 has 13 residues. DNA of the CDR3: TGTGCCAGTAGTATCTACGGCAACACTGAAGCTTTCTTT. Translation gives CASSIYGNTEAFF.

This chain links TRBV19 with TRBJ1-6, with unresolved D. The CDR3 consists of 14 residues. CDR1 and CDR2 from the germline V gene are LNHDA and SQIVND (reference sequence). V was pared by 1 base and J by 7 bases, with 8 bases between. CDR3 residues: CASSIAAVNSPLHF. Here the CDR3 DNA reads TGTGCCAGTAGTATAGCGGCAGTAAATTCACCCCTCCACTTT.